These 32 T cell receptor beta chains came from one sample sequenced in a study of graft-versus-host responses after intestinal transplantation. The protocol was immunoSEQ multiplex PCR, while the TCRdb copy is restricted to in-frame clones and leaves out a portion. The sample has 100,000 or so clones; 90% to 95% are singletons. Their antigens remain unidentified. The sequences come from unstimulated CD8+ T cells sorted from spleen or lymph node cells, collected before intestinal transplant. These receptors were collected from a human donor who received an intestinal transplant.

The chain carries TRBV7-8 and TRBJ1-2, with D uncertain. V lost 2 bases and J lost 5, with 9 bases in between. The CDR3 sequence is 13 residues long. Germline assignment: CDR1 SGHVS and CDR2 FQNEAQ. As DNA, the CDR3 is TGTGCCAGCAGCTTACCCGAGGATTATGGCTACACCTTC. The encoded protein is CASSLPEDYGYTF.

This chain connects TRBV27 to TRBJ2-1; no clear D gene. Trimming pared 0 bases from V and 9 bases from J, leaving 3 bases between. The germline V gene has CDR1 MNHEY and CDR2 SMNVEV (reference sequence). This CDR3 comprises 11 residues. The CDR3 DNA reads TGTGCCAGCAGTTTATCCGGTGAGCAGTTCTTC. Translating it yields CASSLSGEQFF.

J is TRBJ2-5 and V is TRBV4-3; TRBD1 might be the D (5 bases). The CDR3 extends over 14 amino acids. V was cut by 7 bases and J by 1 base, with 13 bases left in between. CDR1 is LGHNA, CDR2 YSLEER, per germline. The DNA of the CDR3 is TGCGCCAGCACCATTCTTCAGGGCCAAGAGACCCAGTACTTC. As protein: CASTILQGQETQYF.

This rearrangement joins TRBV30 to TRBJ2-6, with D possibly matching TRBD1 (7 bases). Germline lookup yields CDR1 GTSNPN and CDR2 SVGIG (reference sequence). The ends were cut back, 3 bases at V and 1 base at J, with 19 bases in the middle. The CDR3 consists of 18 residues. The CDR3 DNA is TGTGCCTGGAGGCCCAGGGGGGTAGCAACGTCTGGGGCCAACGTCCTGACTTTC. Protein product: CAWRPRGVATSGANVLTF.

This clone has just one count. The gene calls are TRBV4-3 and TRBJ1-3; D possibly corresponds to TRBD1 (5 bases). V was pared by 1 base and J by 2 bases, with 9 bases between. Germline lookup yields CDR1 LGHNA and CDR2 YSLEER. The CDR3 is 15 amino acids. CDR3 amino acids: CASSQGSGAGNTIYF. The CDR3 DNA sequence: TGCGCCAGCAGCCAAGGGTCGGGGGCTGGAAACACCATATATTTT.

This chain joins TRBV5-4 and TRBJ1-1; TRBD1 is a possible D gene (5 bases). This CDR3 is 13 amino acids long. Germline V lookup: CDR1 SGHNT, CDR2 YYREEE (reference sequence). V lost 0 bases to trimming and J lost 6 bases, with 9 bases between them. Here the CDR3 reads CASSLGGGAEAFF. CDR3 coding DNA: TGTGCCAGCAGCTTGGGTGGGGGGGCTGAAGCTTTCTTT.

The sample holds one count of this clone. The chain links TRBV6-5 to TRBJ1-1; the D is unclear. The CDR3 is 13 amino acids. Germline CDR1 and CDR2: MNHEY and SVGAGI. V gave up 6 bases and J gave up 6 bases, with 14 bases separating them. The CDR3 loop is CASSPLAGSEAFF. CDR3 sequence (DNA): TGTGCCAGCAGCCCATTGGCGGGGTCTGAAGCTTTCTTT.

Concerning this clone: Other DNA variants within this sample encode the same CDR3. The DNA for the CDR3 is TGCAGCGTTGAGACAGGGGTGAACACTGAAGCTTTCTTT. This sequence encodes CSVETGVNTEAFF. The rearrangement links TRBV29-1 to TRBJ1-1, with TRBD1 matching 8 bases. V dropped 3 bases and J dropped 0; count of bases not matched to a gene: 0. Germline CDR1 is SQVTM and CDR2 is ANQGSEA. The CDR3 has 13 amino acids.

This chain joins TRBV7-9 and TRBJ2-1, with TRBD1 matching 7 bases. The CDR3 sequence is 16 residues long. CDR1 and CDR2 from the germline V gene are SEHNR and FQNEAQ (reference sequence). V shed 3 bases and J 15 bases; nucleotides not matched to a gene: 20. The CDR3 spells CASSLGPDGTANSPFF. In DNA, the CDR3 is TGTGCCAGCAGCTTGGGCCCGGACGGGACAGCCAATTCCCCGTTCTTC.

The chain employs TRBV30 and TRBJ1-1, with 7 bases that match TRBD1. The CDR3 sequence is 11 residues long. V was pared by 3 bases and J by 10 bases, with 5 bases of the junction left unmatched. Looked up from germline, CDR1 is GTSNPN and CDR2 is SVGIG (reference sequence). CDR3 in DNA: TGTGCCTGGAGCGAGGGGGCAGGAGCTTTCTTT. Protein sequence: CAWSEGAGAFF.

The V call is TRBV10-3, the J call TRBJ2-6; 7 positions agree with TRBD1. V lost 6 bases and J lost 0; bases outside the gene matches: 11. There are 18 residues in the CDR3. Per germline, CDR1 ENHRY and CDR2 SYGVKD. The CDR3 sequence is CAIRVPGQLTSGANVLTF. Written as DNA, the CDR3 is TGTGCCATCAGGGTACCGGGACAGCTTACCTCTGGGGCCAACGTCCTGACTTTC.

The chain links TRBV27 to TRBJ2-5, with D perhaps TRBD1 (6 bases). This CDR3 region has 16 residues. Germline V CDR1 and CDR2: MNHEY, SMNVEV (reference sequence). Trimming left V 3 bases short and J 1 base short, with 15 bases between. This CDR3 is CASSFMRAGAQETQYF. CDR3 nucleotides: TGTGCCAGCAGTTTCATGAGGGCAGGGGCCCAAGAGACCCAGTACTTC.

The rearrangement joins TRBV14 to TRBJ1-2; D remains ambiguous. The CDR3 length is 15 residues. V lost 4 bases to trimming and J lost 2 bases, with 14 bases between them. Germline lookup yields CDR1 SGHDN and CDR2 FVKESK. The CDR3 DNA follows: TGTGCCAGCAGCCTTAAGGACTTAGGCAACTATGGCTACACCTTC. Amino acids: CASSLKDLGNYGYTF.

The CDR3 is CASSQVTSGGATYNEQFF. The CDR3 DNA sequence: TGCGCCAGCAGCCAAGTAACTAGCGGGGGAGCAACATACAATGAGCAGTTCTTC. This chain joins TRBV4-1 and TRBJ2-1; 11 positions agree with TRBD2. The ends lost 1 base at V and 4 bases at J; junction bases unmatched: 9. Germline values: CDR1 MGHRA, CDR2 YSYEKL. CDR3 length: 18 residues.

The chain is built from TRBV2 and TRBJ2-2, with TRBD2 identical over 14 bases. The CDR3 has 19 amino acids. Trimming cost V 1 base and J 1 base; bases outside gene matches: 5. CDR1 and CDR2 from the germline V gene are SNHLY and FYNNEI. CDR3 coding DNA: TGTGCCAGCAGTGAAGGACTAGCGGGGGGGGATTGGAACACCGGGGAGCTGTTTTTT. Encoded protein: CASSEGLAGGDWNTGELFF.

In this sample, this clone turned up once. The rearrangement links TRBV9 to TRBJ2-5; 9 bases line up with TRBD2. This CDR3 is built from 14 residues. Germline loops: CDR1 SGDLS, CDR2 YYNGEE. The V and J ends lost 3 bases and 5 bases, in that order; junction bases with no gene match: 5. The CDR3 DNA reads TGTGCCAGCAGCGGGGGACTAGCAGACGAGACCCAGTACTTC. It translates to CASSGGLADETQYF. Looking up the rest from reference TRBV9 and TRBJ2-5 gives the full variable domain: DSGVTQTPKHLITATGQRVTLRCSPRSGDLSVYWYQQSLDQGLQFLIQYYNGEERAKGNILERFSAQQFPDLHSELNLSSLELGDSALYFCASSGGLADETQYFGPGTRLLVL.

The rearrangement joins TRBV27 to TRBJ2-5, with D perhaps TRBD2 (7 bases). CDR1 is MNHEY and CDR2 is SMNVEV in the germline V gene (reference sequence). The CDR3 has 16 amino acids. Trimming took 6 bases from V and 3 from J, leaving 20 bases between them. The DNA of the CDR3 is TGTGCCAGCAGGCTCTGGGCGGGGGCCTACAAAGAGACCCAGTACTTC. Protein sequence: CASRLWAGAYKETQYF.

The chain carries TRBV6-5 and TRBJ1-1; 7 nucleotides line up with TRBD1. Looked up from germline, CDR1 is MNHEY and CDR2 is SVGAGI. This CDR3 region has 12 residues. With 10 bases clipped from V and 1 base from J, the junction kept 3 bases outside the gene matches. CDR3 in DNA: TGTGCCACCAGGGGGGGGAACACTGAAGCTTTCTTT. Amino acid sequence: CATRGGNTEAFF.

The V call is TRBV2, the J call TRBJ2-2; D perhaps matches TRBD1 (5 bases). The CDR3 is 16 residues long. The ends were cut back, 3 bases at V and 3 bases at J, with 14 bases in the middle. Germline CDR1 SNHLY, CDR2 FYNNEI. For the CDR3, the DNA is TGTGCCAGCAGTGACCCTAGGGGATCCGACACCGGGGAGCTGTTTTTT. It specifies CASSDPRGSDTGELFF.

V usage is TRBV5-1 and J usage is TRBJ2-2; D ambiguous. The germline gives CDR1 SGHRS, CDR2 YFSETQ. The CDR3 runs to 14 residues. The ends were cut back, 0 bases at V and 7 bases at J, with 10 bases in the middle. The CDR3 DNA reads TGCGCCAGCAGCTTGGAAGTTAGCCTCGGGGAGCTGTTTTTT. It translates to CASSLEVSLGELFF.

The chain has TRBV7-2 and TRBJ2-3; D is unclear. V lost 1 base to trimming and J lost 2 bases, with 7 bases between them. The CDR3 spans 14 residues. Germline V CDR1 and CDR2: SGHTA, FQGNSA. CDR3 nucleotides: TGTGCCAGCAGCTTAGGCGGTTACACAGATACGCAGTATTTT. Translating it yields CASSLGGYTDTQYF. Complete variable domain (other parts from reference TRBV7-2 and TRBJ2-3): GAGVSQSPSNKVTEKGKDVELRCDPISGHTALYWYRQSLGQGLEFLIYFQGNSAPDKSGLPSDRFSAERTGGSVSTLTIQRTQQEDSAVYLCASSLGGYTDTQYFGPGTRLTVL.

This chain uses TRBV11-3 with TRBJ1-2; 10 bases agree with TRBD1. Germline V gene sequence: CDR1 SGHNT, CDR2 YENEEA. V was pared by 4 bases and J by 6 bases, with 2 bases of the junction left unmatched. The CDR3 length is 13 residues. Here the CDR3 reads CASSSGTGDGYTF. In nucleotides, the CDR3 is TGTGCCAGCAGCTCGGGGACAGGGGATGGCTACACCTTC.

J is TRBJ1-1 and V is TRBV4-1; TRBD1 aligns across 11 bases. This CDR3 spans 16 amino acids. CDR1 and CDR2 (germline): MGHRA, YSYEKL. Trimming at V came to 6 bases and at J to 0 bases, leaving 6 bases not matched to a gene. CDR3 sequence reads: CASRPGQGGMNTEAFF. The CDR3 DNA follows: TGCGCCAGCAGACCGGGACAGGGGGGGATGAACACTGAAGCTTTCTTT.

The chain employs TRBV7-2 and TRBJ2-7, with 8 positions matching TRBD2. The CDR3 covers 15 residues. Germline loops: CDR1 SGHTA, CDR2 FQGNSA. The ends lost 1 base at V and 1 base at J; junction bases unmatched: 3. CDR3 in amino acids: CASSLDSGGSYEQYF. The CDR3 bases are TGTGCCAGCAGCTTAGACAGCGGGGGTTCCTACGAGCAGTACTTC.

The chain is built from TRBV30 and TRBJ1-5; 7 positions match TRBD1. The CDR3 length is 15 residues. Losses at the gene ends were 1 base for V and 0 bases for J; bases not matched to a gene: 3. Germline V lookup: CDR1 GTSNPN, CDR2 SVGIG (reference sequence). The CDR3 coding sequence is TGTGCCTGGAGTGCGGGGACAGTTAGCAATCAGCCCCAGCATTTT. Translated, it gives CAWSAGTVSNQPQHF.

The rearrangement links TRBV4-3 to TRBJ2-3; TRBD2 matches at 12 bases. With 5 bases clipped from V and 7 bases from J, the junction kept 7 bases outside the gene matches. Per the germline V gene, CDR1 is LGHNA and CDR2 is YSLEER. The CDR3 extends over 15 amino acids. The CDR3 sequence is CASSSETSGGYTQYF. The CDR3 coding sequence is TGCGCCAGCAGCTCCGAGACTAGCGGGGGTTATACGCAGTATTTT.

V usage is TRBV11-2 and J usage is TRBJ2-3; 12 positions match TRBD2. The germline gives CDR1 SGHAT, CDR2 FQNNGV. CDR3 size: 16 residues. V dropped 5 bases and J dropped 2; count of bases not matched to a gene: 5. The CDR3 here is CASSLWTSGDTDTQYF. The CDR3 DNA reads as TGTGCCAGCAGCCTTTGGACTAGCGGGGACACAGATACGCAGTATTTT.

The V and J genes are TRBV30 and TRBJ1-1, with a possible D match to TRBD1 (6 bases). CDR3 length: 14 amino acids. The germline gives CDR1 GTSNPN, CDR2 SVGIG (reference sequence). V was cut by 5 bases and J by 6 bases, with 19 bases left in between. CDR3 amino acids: CAWLTDRADPEAFF. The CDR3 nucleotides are TGTGCCTGGTTAACGGACAGAGCGGACCCTGAAGCTTTCTTT.

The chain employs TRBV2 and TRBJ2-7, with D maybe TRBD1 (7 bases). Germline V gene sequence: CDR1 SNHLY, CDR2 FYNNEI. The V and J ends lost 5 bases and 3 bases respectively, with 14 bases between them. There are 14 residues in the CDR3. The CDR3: CASSRTGEDYEQYF. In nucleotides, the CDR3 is TGTGCCAGCAGTCGAACAGGGGAGGACTACGAGCAGTACTTC.

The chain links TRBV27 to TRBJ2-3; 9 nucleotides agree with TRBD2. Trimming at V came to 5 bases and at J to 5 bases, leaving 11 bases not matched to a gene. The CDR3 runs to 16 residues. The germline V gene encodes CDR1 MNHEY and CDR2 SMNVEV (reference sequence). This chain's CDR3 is CASSTTSGGRIDTQYF. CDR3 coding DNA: TGTGCCAGCAGTACAACAAGCGGGGGGCGGATAGATACGCAGTATTTT.

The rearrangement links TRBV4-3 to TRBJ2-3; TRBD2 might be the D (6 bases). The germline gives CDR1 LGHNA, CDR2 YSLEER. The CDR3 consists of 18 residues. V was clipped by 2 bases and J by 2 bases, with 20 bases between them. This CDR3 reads CASSQSYRRGSNTDTQYF. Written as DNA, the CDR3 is TGCGCCAGCAGCCAATCCTACCGGCGGGGCTCCAACACAGATACGCAGTATTTT.

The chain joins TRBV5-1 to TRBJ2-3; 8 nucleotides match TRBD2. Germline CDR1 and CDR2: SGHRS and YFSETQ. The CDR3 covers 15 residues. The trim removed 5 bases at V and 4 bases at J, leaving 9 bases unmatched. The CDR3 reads CASRNGGAIADTQYF. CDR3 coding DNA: TGCGCCAGCAGAAACGGGGGGGCTATCGCAGATACGCAGTATTTT.